This T cell receptor beta chain was recovered during a study of cytomegalovirus exposure and HLA in healthy donors (dated by TCRdb to the late 2010s). For context, the study as a whole: A later analysis indicated that the 130 or so validation repertoires were generated on the platform also employed for the approximately 700 repertoires of the first cohort. Besides the first cohort of approximately 670 subjects, a separate validation cohort made up of 120 different subjects was used. To predict cytomegalovirus infection status, the study brought together high-throughput TCR immunosequencing, statistical association of individual TCRs with disease status, and machine learning. The study aimed to test whether signatures of past pathogen exposure could be identified by cataloging public T cell receptors. What the work shows at the level of the full study, not this receptor alone: According to the authors, the approach could potentially be generalized to other disease states and immunological phenotypes. A later analysis lacked HLA typing for the validation cohort, so it scored co-occurrence in that cohort across all 120 repertoires. In vitro tests confirmed that a few of the cytomegalovirus-associated TCR beta chains recognize cytomegalovirus antigens. Across donors, most TCR sequences were observed very rarely, whereas some public TCRs were present in many individuals. A later analysis found that TCRs clustered in the first cohort also tended to co-occur in the roughly 110 validation repertoires, with roughly 95% of cluster scores above 0. Cytomegalovirus status was reported to be diagnosed by the classifier with high specificity and sensitivity in both the original and validation cohorts. A total of 150 to 200 TCR beta chains were listed by the study as associated with cytomegalovirus.

In regard to this clone: Its antigen remains undetermined. The input lacks base qualities; no much larger clone sits a single base away.

The library was produced with the immunoSEQ multiplex PCR assay. The source study handled its data this way. A statistical classification framework was built to diagnose cytomegalovirus status from the catalog of TCR beta chain sequences. Sourced from immuneACCESS, this table was stored by TCRdb with only in-frame sequences that have V and J called. A share of the clones is absent; for the studies checked, an unresolved V gene accounts for under half, and the remainder has no known explanation. The DNA was the basis for D and trimming; V, J and clone size are from that table. A total of 250,000 to 350,000 clones appear in this sample, roughly 90% of them only once. Of the sample, over 0.7% falls within the top ten clones. The donors belonged to the validation cohort of over a hundred subjects, which was separate from the 666-subject first cohort. Sample: PBMCs. This clonotype was obtained from a woman aged 18-30 years in good health and CMV-seronegative.

The CDR3 protein sequence reads: CASSPLTGRNTEAFF. The DNA sequence is as follows: TGTGCCAGCTCACCATTAACAGGCAGGAACACTGAAGCTTTCTTT. The sequence joins TRBV18 to TRBJ1-1; the D segment could be TRBD1, given 5 matching bases. V is pared back by 2 bases and J by 1 base, with 11 bases lying between the germline termini. The germline V gene gives CDR1 as KGHSH and CDR2 as LQKENI. The CDR3 spans 15 residues, from the cysteine through the phenylalanine. Solely the CDR3 DNA is kept, with 45 bases framed from the first base.